The sequence of this T cell receptor (beta chain) was determined in a study of cytomegalovirus exposure and HLA in healthy donors. Overall study findings and caveats: Cytomegalovirus-associated TCR beta chains were listed, numbering some 170.

Note on this clone: Its antigen is not identified.

The CDR3 spans 17 residues. Germline V CDR1 and CDR2: MNHNS, SASEGT. The V and J ends lost 2 bases and 0 bases respectively, with 14 bases between them. Vbeta (60) and Jbeta (13) primers were used in the PCR. Sequencing used immunoSEQ multiplex PCR; TCRdb keeps in-frame clones, though not all of them. The sample yields 150,000 to 200,000 clones, 70% to 90% seen once. The J gene is TRBJ1-3, the V gene TRBV6-1; D unclear. The sample taken for sequencing was PBMCs. The origin of this receptor is a girl under 18 in good health and CMV-seropositive. The CDR3 DNA reads as TGTGCCAGCAGTGAACTTCACAGCCGGCCCTCTGGAAACACCATATATTTT. Translation gives CASSELHSRPSGNTIYF.